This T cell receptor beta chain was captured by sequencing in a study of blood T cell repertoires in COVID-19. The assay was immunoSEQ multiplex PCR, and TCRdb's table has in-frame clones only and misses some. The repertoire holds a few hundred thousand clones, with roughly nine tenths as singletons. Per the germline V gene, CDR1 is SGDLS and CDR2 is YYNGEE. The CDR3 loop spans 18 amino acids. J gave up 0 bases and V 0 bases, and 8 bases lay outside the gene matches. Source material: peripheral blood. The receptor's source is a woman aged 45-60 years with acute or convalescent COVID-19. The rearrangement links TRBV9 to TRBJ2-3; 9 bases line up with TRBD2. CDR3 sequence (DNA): TGTGCCAGCAGCGTAGATCAAACTAGCGGGTATAGCACAGATACGCAGTATTTT. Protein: CASSVDQTSGYSTDTQYF.